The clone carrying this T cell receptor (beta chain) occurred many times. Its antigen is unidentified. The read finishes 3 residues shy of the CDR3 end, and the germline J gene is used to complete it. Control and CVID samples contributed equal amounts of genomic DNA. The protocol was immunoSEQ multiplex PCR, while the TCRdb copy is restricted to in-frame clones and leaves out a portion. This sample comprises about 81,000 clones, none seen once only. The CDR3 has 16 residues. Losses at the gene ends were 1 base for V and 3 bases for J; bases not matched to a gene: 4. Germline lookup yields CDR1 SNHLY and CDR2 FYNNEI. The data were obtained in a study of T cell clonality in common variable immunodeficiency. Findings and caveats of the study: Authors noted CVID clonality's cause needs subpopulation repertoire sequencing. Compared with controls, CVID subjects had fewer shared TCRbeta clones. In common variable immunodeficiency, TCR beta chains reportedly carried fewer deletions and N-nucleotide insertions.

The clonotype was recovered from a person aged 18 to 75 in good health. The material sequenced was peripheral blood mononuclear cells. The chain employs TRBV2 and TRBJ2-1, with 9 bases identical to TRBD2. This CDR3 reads CASSEVRLAVYNEQFF. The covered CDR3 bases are TGTGCCAGCAGTGAAGTGAGACTAGCGGTCTACAATGAG.